This record concerns one TCR beta chain sequence. Data came from immunoSEQ multiplex PCR; TCRdb stores just in-frame clones and leaves some out. The sample records around 68,000 clones, 85% to 95% being singletons. Germline V CDR1 and CDR2: MNHNS, SASEGT. V lost 3 bases and J lost 0, with 6 bases in between. This CDR3 contains 15 residues. The data belong to a study of T cell changes during pregnancy in multiple sclerosis. The TCR was taken from a female donor with multiple sclerosis, enrolled in a pregnancy study. The chain employs TRBV6-1 and TRBJ2-6; no definite D call. The specimen was CD4+ T cells from peripheral blood mononuclear cells, collected before pregnancy. The CDR3 loop is CASSDGVSGANVLTF. The CDR3 DNA reads as TGTGCCAGCAGTGACGGAGTCTCTGGGGCCAACGTCCTGACTTTC.